This TCR beta chain is from a study of T-cell memory formation after mild COVID-19. Across the whole study: Among the donors, TCR clusters were largely specific to each donor.

Study-wide results and caveats: For second-wave clones that peaked at day 37, SARS-CoV-2 specificity went unverified. Some clones that responded turned up in pre-infection memory, which suggests that cross-reactive memory joined in.

This clonotype occurred many times. Antigen specificity is unknown. TCRdb passed the 5' RACE reads through MiXCR, listing each CDR3 protein once. The repertoire holds tens of thousands of distinct CDR3 sequences, about 15% seen once, with under 45% in the top ten. CDR1 and CDR2 (germline): SGHRS, YFSETQ. Losses at the gene ends were 0 bases for V and 3 bases for J; bases not matched to a gene: 0. The CDR3 totals 14 residues. This TCR derives from a man aged 18-30 years who had mild COVID-19 (a few samples of this study predate the infection). Cell type and time point are not known. Input material: PBMCs or a T cell subset sorted from them (not recorded which). The chain combines TRBV5-1 with TRBJ1-2; 9 nucleotides agree with TRBD1. The CDR3 DNA is TGCGCCAGCAGCTTGGGACAGGGGGACTATGGCTACACCTTC. It translates to CASSLGQGDYGYTF.